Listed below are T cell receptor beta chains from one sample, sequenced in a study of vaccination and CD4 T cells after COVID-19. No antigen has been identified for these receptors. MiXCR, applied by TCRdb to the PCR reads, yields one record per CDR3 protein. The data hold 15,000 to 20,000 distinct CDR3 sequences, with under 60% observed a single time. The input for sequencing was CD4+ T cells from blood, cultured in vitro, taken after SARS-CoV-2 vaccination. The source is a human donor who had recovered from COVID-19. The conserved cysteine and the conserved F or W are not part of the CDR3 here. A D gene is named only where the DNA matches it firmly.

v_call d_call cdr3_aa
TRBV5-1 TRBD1 ASSGGTDHYGYT
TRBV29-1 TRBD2 SVLQRLAGEQF
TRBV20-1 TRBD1 SARRDPGQGAGTEAF
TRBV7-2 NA ASSFSEGLHEQY
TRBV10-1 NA ARQGPGVNQPQH
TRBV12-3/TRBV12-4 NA ASSLGSSNQPQH
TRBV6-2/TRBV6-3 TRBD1 ASSASQGAGQPQH
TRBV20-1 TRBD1 SARGGDRSTPNYGYT
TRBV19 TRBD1 ASMWTGRAEAF
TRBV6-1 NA ASSEYLTEAF
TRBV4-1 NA ASSQDRGTQPQH
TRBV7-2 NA ASSLGGEDQETQY
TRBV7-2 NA ASSLYASTNTGELF
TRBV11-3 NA ASSLVFPRGNEQF
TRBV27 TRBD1 ASTGGAGYGYT
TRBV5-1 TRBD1 ASSLTGDSNQPQH
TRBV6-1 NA ASRRNYGYT
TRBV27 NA ASSPAGFATNEKLF
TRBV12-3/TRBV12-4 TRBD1 ASSPDTGTGSHEQF
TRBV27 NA ASSYGFPSPLH
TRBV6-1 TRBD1 ASRRRTGRSSYEQY
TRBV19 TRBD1 ASSFLRDRGGYT
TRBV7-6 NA ASSPRGGSEKLF
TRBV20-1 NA SARGRVIQETQY
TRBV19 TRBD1 ASSGQGASNYGYT
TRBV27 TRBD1 ASSAIRGRANEKLF